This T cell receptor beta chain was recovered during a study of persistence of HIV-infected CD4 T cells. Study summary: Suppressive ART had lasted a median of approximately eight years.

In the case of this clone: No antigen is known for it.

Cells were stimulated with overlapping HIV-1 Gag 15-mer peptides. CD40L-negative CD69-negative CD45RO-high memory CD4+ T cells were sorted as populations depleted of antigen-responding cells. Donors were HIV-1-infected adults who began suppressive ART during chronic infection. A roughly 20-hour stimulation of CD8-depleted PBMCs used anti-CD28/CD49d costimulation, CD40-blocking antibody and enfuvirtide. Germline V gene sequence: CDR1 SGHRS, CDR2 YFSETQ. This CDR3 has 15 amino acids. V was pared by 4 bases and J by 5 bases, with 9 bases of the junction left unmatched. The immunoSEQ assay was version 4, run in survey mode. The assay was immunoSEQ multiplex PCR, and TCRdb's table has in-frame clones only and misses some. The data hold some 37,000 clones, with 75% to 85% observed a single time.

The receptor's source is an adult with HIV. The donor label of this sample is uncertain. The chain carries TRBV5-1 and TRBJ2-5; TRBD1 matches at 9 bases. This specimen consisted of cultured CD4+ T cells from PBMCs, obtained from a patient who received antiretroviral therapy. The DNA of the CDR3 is TGCGCCAGCAGCCGACAGGGGGTATTCGAGGAGACCCAGTACTTC. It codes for CASSRQGVFEETQYF.